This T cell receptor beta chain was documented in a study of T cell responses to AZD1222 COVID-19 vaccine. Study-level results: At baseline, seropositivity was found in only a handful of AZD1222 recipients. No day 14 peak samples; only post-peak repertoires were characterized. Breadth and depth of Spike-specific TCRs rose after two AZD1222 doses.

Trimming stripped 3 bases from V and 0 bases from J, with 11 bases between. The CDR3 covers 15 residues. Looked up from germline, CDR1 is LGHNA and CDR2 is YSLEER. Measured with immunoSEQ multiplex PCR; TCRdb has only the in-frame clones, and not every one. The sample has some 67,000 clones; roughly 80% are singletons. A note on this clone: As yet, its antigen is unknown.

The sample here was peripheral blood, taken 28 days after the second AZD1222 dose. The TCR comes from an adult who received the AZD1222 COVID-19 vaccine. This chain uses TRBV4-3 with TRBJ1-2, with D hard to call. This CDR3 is CASSQASGTNYGYTF. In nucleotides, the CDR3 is TGCGCCAGCAGCCAGGCTTCCGGGACTAACTATGGCTACACCTTC.